These T cell receptor beta chains were read from a single sample in a study of cytomegalovirus exposure and HLA in healthy donors. Assay used: immunoSEQ multiplex PCR; TCRdb lists only in-frame clones, some missing. The sample has roughly 110,000 clones, over 70% seen once. Sequenced sample: PBMCs. These receptors came from a young man in good health and CMV-seronegative. Both conserved end residues are part of each CDR3. A D gene is named only where the DNA matches it firmly. Clone size is stated in some rows and not others, as once, few, many or a class when expanded.

CDR3 DNA,CDR3 protein,J gene,V gene,D gene,clone size
TGTGCCAGCAGCTTACGGGGGGCGGATAGCAATCAGCCCCAGCATTTT,CASSLRGADSNQPQHF,TRBJ1-5,TRBV5-6,-,once
TGTGCCAGCAGTGAAAATAGCGGGAGAGTCTCTGGGGCCAACGTCCTGACTTTC,CASSENSGRVSGANVLTF,TRBJ2-6,TRBV25-1,TRBD2,-
TGTGCCAGCAGCTTGGAGACGGACAGGTCGAGGTGGGGCTACACCTTC,CASSLETDRSRWGYTF,TRBJ1-2,TRBV5-5,TRBD1,-
TGCAGCGTTGGGGGCCTGGCCGGGGAGCTGTTTTTT,CSVGGLAGELFF,TRBJ2-2,TRBV29-1,-,-
TGTGCCTGGAGTATAGGGACAGGGAACTATGGCTACACCTTC,CAWSIGTGNYGYTF,TRBJ1-2,TRBV30,TRBD1,-
TGTGCCTCAACAGGGGGAGTGGAATATGGCTACACCTTC,CASTGGVEYGYTF,TRBJ1-2,TRBV30,TRBD1,-
TGTGCCACGGGACTATCCACAGATACGCAGTATTTT,CATGLSTDTQYF,TRBJ2-3,TRBV11-2,TRBD2,-
TGTGCCAGCAGGGTACAGGGCTATAATTCACCCCTCCACTTT,CASRVQGYNSPLHF,TRBJ1-6,TRBV2,-,once
TGCGCCAGCAGCCCCAGACCCGGGACAGGGGATGTGCAGCCCCAGCATTTT,CASSPRPGTGDVQPQHF,TRBJ1-5,TRBV5-1,TRBD1,once
TGTGCCAGCAGTTCGGGTACGGGAGGGGGCAGTAAGCCCCAGCATTTT,CASSSGTGGGSKPQHF,TRBJ1-5,TRBV28,TRBD1,few
TGTGCCAGCAGCTTATTGTTACTGGAGAAGCTGTTTTTT,CASSLLLLEKLFF,TRBJ2-2,TRBV11-2,-,-
TGTGCCAGTAGTATCGTGGCGCGGGTTGACGCTTTCTTT,CASSIVARVDAFF,TRBJ1-1,TRBV19,-,-
TGCGCCAGCATGGAGGGGCCCGAGCAGTACTTC,CASMEGPEQYF,TRBJ2-7,TRBV5-1,-,-
TGTGCCAGTAGAACGCTGGGACTCAGGGAGACCCAGTACTTC,CASRTLGLRETQYF,TRBJ2-5,TRBV6-5,-,-
TGTGCCAGCAGCTGGGGCGGGAGCGCGGGCGACGAGCAGTACTTC,CASSWGGSAGDEQYF,TRBJ2-7,TRBV7-3,TRBD2,-